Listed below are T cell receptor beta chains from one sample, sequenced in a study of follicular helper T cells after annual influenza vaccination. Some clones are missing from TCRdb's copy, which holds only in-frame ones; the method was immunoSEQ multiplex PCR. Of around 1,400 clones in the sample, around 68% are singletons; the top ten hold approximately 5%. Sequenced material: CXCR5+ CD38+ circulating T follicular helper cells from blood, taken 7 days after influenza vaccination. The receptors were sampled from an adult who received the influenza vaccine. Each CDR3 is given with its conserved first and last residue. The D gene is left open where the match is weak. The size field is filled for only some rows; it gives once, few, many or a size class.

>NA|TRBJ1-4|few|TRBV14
CASSETPGTAEKLFF
TGTGCCAGCAGCGAGACCCCGGGGACTGCAGAAAAACTGTTTTTT
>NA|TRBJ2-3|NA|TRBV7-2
CASSLDFSDTQYF
TGTGCCAGCAGCCTTGACTTCTCAGATACGCAGTATTTT
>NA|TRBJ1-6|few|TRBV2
CASRPDNSPLHF
TGTGCCAGCAGACCAGATAATTCACCCCTCCACTTT
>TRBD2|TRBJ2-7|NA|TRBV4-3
CASSQETGTSGRRLYF
TGCGCCAGCAGCCAAGAGACCGGGACTAGCGGGAGGCGGCTGTACTTC
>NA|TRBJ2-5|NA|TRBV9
CASSVEAGYETQYF
TGTGCCAGCAGCGTAGAGGCAGGGTACGAGACCCAGTACTTC
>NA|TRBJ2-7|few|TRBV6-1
CASSDVQGVAQYF
TGTGCCAGCAGTGATGTACAGGGAGTTGCGCAGTACTTC
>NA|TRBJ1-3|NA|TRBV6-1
CASETATSGNTIYF
TGTGCCAGCGAAACAGCAACCTCTGGAAACACCATATATTTT
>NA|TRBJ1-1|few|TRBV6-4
CASSNKWGTEAFF
TGTGCCAGCAGTAACAAGTGGGGCACTGAAGCTTTCTTT
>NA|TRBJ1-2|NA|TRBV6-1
CASSEALGGPPSYTF
TGTGCCAGCAGTGAAGCGCTGGGCGGACCCCCCAGCTACACCTTC
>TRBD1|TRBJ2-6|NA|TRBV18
CASSLQGTASGANVLTF
TGTGCCAGCTCTCTACAGGGGACAGCTTCTGGGGCCAACGTCCTGACTTTC
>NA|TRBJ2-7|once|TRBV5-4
CASSFQGSYEQYF
TGTGCCAGCAGCTTCCAGGGGTCCTACGAGCAGTACTTC
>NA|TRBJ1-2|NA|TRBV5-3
CASSSRRELGDGYTF
TGTGCCAGCAGCTCCCGACGCGAACTAGGGGATGGCTACACCTTC
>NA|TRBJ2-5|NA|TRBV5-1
CASSNLPGEGETQYF
TGCGCCAGCTCTAATTTGCCGGGAGAAGGGGAGACCCAGTACTTC
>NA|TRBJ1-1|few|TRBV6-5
CASAVKVGTEAFF
TGTGCCAGCGCGGTTAAGGTTGGCACTGAAGCTTTCTTT
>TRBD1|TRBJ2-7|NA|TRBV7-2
CASSFGTGVRSYEQYF
TGTGCCAGCAGCTTCGGAACAGGGGTAAGGTCCTACGAGCAGTACTTC
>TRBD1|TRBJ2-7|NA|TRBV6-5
CAASTGYEQYF
TGTGCCGCTTCGACAGGGTACGAGCAGTACTTC
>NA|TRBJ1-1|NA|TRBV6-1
CASSTGGNTEAFF
TGTGCCAGCTCGACAGGAGGGAACACTGAAGCTTTCTTT
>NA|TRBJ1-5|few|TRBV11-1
CASSLEEDQPQHF
TGTGCCAGCAGCTTAGAGGAGGATCAGCCCCAGCATTTT
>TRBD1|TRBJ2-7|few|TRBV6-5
CASSYDWTGGYEQYF
TGTGCCAGCAGTTACGATTGGACAGGGGGCTACGAGCAGTACTTC
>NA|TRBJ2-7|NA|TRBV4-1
CASSQGVGDTYEQYF
TGCGCCAGCAGCCAAGGCGTCGGGGACACCTACGAGCAGTACTTC
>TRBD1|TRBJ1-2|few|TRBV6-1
CASSSETGGFGYTF
TGTGCCAGCAGCTCAGAGACAGGGGGCTTTGGCTACACCTTC
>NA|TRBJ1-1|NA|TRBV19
CASSSQGPLNTEAFF
TGTGCCAGTAGTTCGCAGGGGCCCCTGAACACTGAAGCTTTCTTT
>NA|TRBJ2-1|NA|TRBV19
CASSAASYNEQFF
TGTGCCAGTAGTGCGGCCTCCTACAATGAGCAGTTCTTC
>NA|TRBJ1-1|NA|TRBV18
CASSPPPAEAFF
TGTGCCAGCTCACCCCCGCCCGCTGAAGCTTTCTTT
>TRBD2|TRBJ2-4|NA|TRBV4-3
CASSQDTGSGRSLAKNIQYF
TGCGCCAGCAGCCAAGATACGGGTAGCGGGAGGTCCCTAGCCAAAAACATTCAGTACTTC
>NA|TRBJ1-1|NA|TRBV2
CASSVQSNTEAFF
TGTGCCAGCAGTGTACAGTCGAACACTGAAGCTTTCTTT
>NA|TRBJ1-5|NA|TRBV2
CASSERGGGNQPQHF
TGTGCCAGCAGTGAACGGGGGGGTGGCAATCAGCCCCAGCATTTT
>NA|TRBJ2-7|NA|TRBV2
CASKGYEQYF
TGTGCCAGCAAGGGCTACGAGCAGTACTTC
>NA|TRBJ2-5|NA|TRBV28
CASSPPWGGRETQYF
TGTGCCAGCAGTCCCCCATGGGGGGGCAGAGAGACCCAGTACTTC
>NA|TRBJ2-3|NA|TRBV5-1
CASSSEGGSTQYF
TGCGCCAGCAGCTCCGAGGGGGGATCTACGCAGTATTTT
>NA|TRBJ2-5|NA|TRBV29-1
CSTSYGQETQYF
TGCAGCACCAGCTACGGGCAAGAGACCCAGTACTTC
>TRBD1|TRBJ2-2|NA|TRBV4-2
CASSQPSGGPGELFF
TGTGCCAGCAGCCAACCTTCAGGGGGCCCCGGGGAGCTGTTTTTT
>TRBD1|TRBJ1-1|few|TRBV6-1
CASRGDSLNTEAFF
TGTGCCAGCAGGGGGGACAGCCTGAACACTGAAGCTTTCTTT
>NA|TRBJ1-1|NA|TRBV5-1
CASSAGTLKVYTEAFF
TGCGCCAGCAGCGCGGGGACACTGAAAGTATACACTGAAGCTTTCTTT
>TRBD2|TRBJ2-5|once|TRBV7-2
CASSSDLSGVGETQYF
TGTGCCAGCAGCTCCGATCTTAGCGGGGTCGGCGAGACCCAGTACTTC
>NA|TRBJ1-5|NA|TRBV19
CASSPSAVGGRDPPQHF
TGTGCCAGTAGTCCCTCTGCCGTCGGAGGGCGCGACCCACCCCAGCATTTT
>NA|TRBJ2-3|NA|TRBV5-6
CASSTGDTQYF
TGTGCCAGCAGCACTGGCGATACGCAGTATTTT
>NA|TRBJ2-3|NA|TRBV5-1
CASSSLPLPPDTQYF
TGCGCCAGCAGCTCCCTACCCTTACCCCCGGATACGCAGTATTTT
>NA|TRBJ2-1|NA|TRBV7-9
CASSGLRGNYNEQFF
TGTGCCAGCAGCGGACTTCGCGGGAACTACAATGAGCAGTTCTTC
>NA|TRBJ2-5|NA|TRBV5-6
CASSPQGALRETQYF
TGTGCCAGCAGCCCCCAGGGAGCCTTAAGGGAGACCCAGTACTTC
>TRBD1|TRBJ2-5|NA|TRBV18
CASSRLGTAETQYF
TGTGCCAGCTCACGACTTGGGACAGCCGAGACCCAGTACTTC
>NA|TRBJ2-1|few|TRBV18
CASSPPSQASYNEQFF
TGTGCCAGCTCACCACCTAGTCAGGCCTCCTACAATGAGCAGTTCTTC
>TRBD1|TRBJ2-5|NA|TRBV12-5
CASGRGTDYQETQYF
TGTGCTAGTGGACGAGGGACAGACTACCAAGAGACCCAGTACTTC
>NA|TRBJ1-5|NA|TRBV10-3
CAISDSRGNQPQHF
TGTGCCATCAGTGATTCCCGGGGCAATCAGCCCCAGCATTTT
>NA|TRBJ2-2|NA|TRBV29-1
CSGREAVSTGELFF
TGCAGCGGGAGAGAGGCGGTCTCCACCGGGGAGCTGTTTTTT
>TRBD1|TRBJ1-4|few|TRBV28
CASSLLQGLNEKLFF
TGTGCCAGCAGTTTACTACAGGGGCTTAATGAAAAACTGTTTTTT
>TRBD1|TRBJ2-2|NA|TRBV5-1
CASRGLTGGNTGELFF
TGCGCCAGCCGTGGGTTGACAGGGGGGAACACCGGGGAGCTGTTTTTT
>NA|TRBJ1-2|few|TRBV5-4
CASSLSGGYTF
TGTGCCAGCAGCTTGTCCGGTGGCTACACCTTC
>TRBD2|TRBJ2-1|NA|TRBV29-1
CSALAGVSEQFF
TGCAGCGCCCTAGCGGGGGTCTCTGAGCAGTTCTTC
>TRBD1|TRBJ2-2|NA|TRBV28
CASTKDRVHTGELFF
TGTGCCAGCACCAAGGACAGGGTCCACACCGGGGAGCTGTTTTTT
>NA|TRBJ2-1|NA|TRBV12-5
CASGSTEYNEQFF
TGTGCTAGTGGTTCGACAGAGTACAATGAGCAGTTCTTC
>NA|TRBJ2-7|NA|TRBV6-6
CASTSRDRAYEQYF
TGTGCCAGCACCTCGCGGGACAGAGCCTACGAGCAGTACTTC